This record concerns one T cell receptor beta chain sequence. Using immunoSEQ multiplex PCR, the repertoire was profiled, and TCRdb retains in-frame clones only, with some absent. The table has approximately 20,000 clones, around 80% seen once. This sample was taken from a study of OX40 agonist ivuxolimab in advanced cancers. Study as a whole: Administration of intravenous ivuxolimab to patients occurred every 2 weeks at 0.01 to 10 mg/kg. Patients receiving dose escalation had hepatocellular carcinoma, melanoma, renal cell or head and neck cancer.

The clonotype was recovered from an adult with an advanced solid tumor such as melanoma, head and neck, liver or kidney cancer. This specimen was CD4+ or CD8+ T cells sorted from blood, taken in a trial of the OX40 agonist ivuxolimab.

The CDR3 DNA sequence: TGTGCCTGGAGGACGACAGGGGGAGTTTCACCCCTCCACTTT. It encodes CAWRTTGGVSPLHF. V is TRBV30 and J is TRBJ1-6; 9 positions agree with TRBD1. The CDR3 is 14 residues long. Germline lookup yields CDR1 GTSNPN and CDR2 SVGIG (reference sequence). V shed 3 bases and J 9 bases; nucleotides not matched to a gene: 6. Based on the CDR3 plus reference TRBV30 and TRBJ1-6, the full variable domain is SQTIHQWPATLVQPVGSPLSLECTVEGTSNPNLYWYRQAAGRGLQLLFYSVGIGQISSEVPQNLSASRPQDRQFILSSKKLLLSDSGFYLCAWRTTGGVSPLHFGNGTRLTVT.